The 22 T cell receptor beta chains below were found in one sample sequenced in a study of CD8+CD57+ T cells in acquired aplastic anemia. TCR beta VDJ combinations and CDR3 sequences were profiled from genomic DNA. TCRdb redid the calling of the reads with MiXCR, one entry per CDR3 protein. In the table there are 150,000 to 200,000 distinct CDR3 sequences, roughly 43% of which are singletons. The sequenced patients had an expansion of CD8+CD57+ cells seen by flow cytometry. The sequenced sample was sorted CD4+, CD8+, or CD8+CD57+ T cells (not recorded which) from PBMCs. The source of these receptors is a human donor with aplastic anemia.

The chain carries TRBV29-1 and TRBJ1-2; no clear D gene. This CDR3 spans 13 amino acids. Trimming pared 7 bases from V and 4 bases from J, leaving 16 bases between. CDR1 SQVTM and CDR2 ANQGSEA come from the germline V gene. The CDR3 here is CSAGGGVRYGYTF. The CDR3 DNA reads as TGCAGCGCCGGCGGCGGGGTGCGCTATGGCTACACCTTC.

A few counts support this clonotype. This chain connects TRBV2 to TRBJ2-2; weak D call: TRBD2 (7 bases). CDR3 length: 15 amino acids. Trimming removed 3 bases at V and 4 bases at J, with 12 bases between. Germline V gives CDR1 SNHLY, CDR2 FYNNEI. The CDR3: CASSERGGGTGELFF. CDR3 sequence (DNA): TGTGCCAGCAGTGAGCGCGGGGGCGGCACCGGGGAGCTGTTTTTT.

The sample holds one count of this clonotype. A read error may explain this, as a much larger clone is one base away. The chain joins TRBV5-1 to TRBJ2-3; D might be TRBD2 (5 bases). This CDR3 comprises 15 residues. The ends were cut back, 0 bases at V and 4 bases at J, with 12 bases in the middle. The germline CDR1 and CDR2 sequences are SGHRS and YFSETQ. CDR3 region: CASSLGRTSADTQYF. The CDR3 region has the DNA TGCGCCAGCAGCTTGGGGAGGACGTCGGCAGATACGCAGTATTTT.

This clonotype was observed at least ten times. This chain links TRBV6-1 with TRBJ2-1; D is perhaps TRBD2 (5 bases). The CDR3 spans 16 residues. Germline assignment: CDR1 MNHNS and CDR2 SASEGT. V lost 5 bases and J lost 2, with 16 bases in between. In DNA form, the CDR3 reads TGTGCCAGCAGTCCCCTAGCAGGAGAAACCTACAATGAGCAGTTCTTC. Protein sequence: CASSPLAGETYNEQFF.

The chain joins TRBV29-1 to TRBJ2-7; D gene uncertain. Germline V lookup: CDR1 SQVTM, CDR2 ANQGSEA. V was cut by 4 bases and J by 3 bases, with 7 bases left in between. The CDR3 spans 11 residues. CDR3 DNA sequence: TGCAGCGTTGGCGAACTCTACGAGCAGTACTTC. Translated, it gives CSVGELYEQYF.

Many counts were recorded for this clonotype. V usage is TRBV7-2 and J usage is TRBJ1-1, with a tentative D call TRBD1 (6 bases). Deletions cut 2 bases from V and 7 bases from J, with 14 bases between. Germline V gene data show CDR1 as SGHTA and CDR2 as FQGNSA. The CDR3 is 14 amino acids. CDR3 loop: CASSLLQGTSEAFF. The CDR3 DNA is TGTGCCAGCAGCTTACTACAGGGAACCAGTGAAGCTTTCTTT.

The V and J genes are TRBV24-1 and TRBJ2-5, with 12 positions matching TRBD2. The germline CDR1 and CDR2 sequences are KGHDR and SFDVKD. The CDR3 runs to 13 residues. V trimming: 12 bases; J trimming: 3 bases; junction bases outside the gene matches: 4. The CDR3, as DNA: TGTGCCGACCTAGCGGGGGGGAAAGAGACCCAGTACTTC. Its protein product is CADLAGGKETQYF.

V gene TRBV11-1 combines with J gene TRBJ2-7; TRBD1 might be the D (6 bases). CDR1 is SGHAT and CDR2 is FQDESV in the germline V gene (reference sequence). The V and J ends lost 0 bases and 3 bases respectively, with 15 bases between them. CDR3 length: 16 residues. CDR3 in DNA: TGTGCCAGCAGCTTAGCCTCCGAGGGGGTTGGCTACGAGCAGTACTTC. Its translation is CASSLASEGVGYEQYF.

J is TRBJ1-1 and V is TRBV10-3; no reliable D call. Deletions cut 4 bases from V and 4 bases from J, with 16 bases between. The CDR3 has 15 residues. CDR1 and CDR2 (germline): ENHRY, SYGVKD. The CDR3 protein is CAISAGGQSLTEAFF. In nucleotides, the CDR3 is TGTGCCATCAGTGCAGGAGGCCAATCTCTCACTGAAGCTTTCTTT.

The chain couples TRBV10-3 to TRBJ2-1; possible D gene TRBD2, 6 bases. Germline CDR1 and CDR2: ENHRY and SYGVKD. This CDR3 contains 16 residues. V shed 10 bases and J shed 5 bases, with 24 bases lying between them. CDR3 in amino acids: CATSSLIWVADNEQFF. The DNA of the CDR3 is TGTGCCACCAGCAGCCTCATATGGGTAGCGGACAATGAGCAGTTCTTC.

This chain connects TRBV25-1 to TRBJ1-2, with a tentative D call TRBD1 (6 bases). The V gene's germline CDR1 is MGHDK and CDR2 SYGVNS. This CDR3 spans 15 amino acids. Trimming removed 2 bases from V and 8 bases from J, with 18 bases in between. This CDR3 reads CASSETGMSLGGYTF. The CDR3 DNA reads TGTGCCAGCAGTGAAACAGGGATGAGCCTGGGAGGCTACACCTTC.

This clonotype is categorized as medium-sized. The rearrangement uses TRBV20-1 and TRBJ1-2; a weak D match, TRBD1 (5 bases). Looked up from germline, CDR1 is DFQATT and CDR2 is SNEGSKA (reference sequence). Between the trimmed V and J ends, which lost 5 bases and 7 bases, there was a span of 11 bases. CDR3 size: 11 residues. The CDR3 coding sequence is TGCAGTGCTCGTATGAGGGGTGGCTACACCTTC. Translation: CSARMRGGYTF.

A few counts support this clonotype. The rearrangement joins TRBV19 to TRBJ2-7; D remains unclear. This CDR3 contains 12 residues. Germline values: CDR1 LNHDA, CDR2 SQIVND (reference sequence). V was cut by 3 bases and J by 6 bases, with 9 bases left in between. The CDR3 bases are TGTGCCAGTAGTATGTACGGCCTCGAGCAGTACTTC. This encodes CASSMYGLEQYF. The full variable domain, in which reference TRBV19 and TRBJ2-7 provide the parts outside the CDR3, is DGGITQSPKYLFRKEGQNVTLSCEQNLNHDAMYWYRQDPGQGLRLIYYSQIVNDFQKGDIAEGYSVSREKKESFPLTVTSAQKNPTAFYLCASSMYGLEQYFGPGTRLTVT.

V gene TRBV7-8 combines with J gene TRBJ2-2; D possibly corresponds to TRBD2 (6 bases). The CDR3 runs to 15 residues. Germline-derived CDR1 and CDR2 are SGHVS and FQNEAQ. V lost 11 bases and J 3 bases, leaving 19 bases between the germline ends. CDR3 DNA sequence: TGTGCCGGCTGGGGGGATGCCTTCCACACCGGGGAGCTGTTTTTT. Translation gives CAGWGDAFHTGELFF. Supplemented by reference TRBV7-8 and TRBJ2-2, the full variable domain reads GAGVSQSPRYKVAKRGQDVALRCDPISGHVSLFWYQQALGQGPEFLTYFQNEAQLDKSGLPSDRFFAERPEGSVSTLKIQRTQQEDSAVYLCAGWGDAFHTGELFFGEGSRLTVL.

This clonotype was found a few times. A much larger clone lies a single base off, so this may be a read error. The V gene is TRBV2, the J gene TRBJ2-3, with D possibly TRBD2 on 6 matching bases. V was trimmed by 1 base and J by 0 bases, leaving 14 bases between them. The germline gives CDR1 SNHLY, CDR2 FYNNEI. The length of the CDR3 is 17 residues. CDR3 region: CASSEVWRVASTDTQYF. CDR3 DNA sequence: TGTGCCAGCAGTGAAGTCTGGAGGGTCGCTAGCACAGATACGCAGTATTTT.

Turning to this clonotype: A much larger clone differs from this one at a single base, so this may be a read error. The rearrangement links TRBV27 to TRBJ1-6; D is unresolved. The germline V gene encodes CDR1 MNHEY and CDR2 SMNVEV (reference sequence). This CDR3 is built from 13 residues. The V end was cut by 6 bases, the J end by 7 bases, with 10 bases between. CDR3 nucleotide sequence: TGTGCCAGCAGCGATGGGAGAAATTCACCCCTCCACTTT. It translates to CASSDGRNSPLHF.

The rearrangement uses TRBV6-1 and TRBJ2-5; 10 bases match TRBD1. Losses at the gene ends were 6 bases for V and 2 bases for J; bases not matched to a gene: 9. Germline-derived CDR1 and CDR2 are MNHNS and SASEGT. This CDR3 spans 16 amino acids. DNA for the CDR3: TGTGCCAGCAGCCTACCGGGGACAGGGGAACAAGAGACCCAGTACTTC. It specifies CASSLPGTGEQETQYF.

This clonotype was seen only a few times. This chain links TRBV24-1 with TRBJ1-1; D not certain. Between the trimmed V and J ends, which lost 7 bases and 4 bases, there was a span of 15 bases. Germline V lookup: CDR1 KGHDR, CDR2 SFDVKD. The CDR3 contains 14 residues. CDR3 nucleotide sequence: TGTGCCACCAGCGGTCCGGATTACGGCACTGAAGCTTTCTTT. Translated: CATSGPDYGTEAFF.

In this sample, this clonotype turned up many times. V usage is TRBV5-1 and J usage is TRBJ1-1; D perhaps matches TRBD1 (5 bases). This CDR3 is 17 amino acids long. The germline V gene has CDR1 SGHRS and CDR2 YFSETQ. V lost 2 bases, J lost 4 bases, and 21 bases lay in between. The CDR3 loop reads CASSLGAELLLGTEAFF. CDR3 DNA sequence: TGCGCCAGCAGCTTAGGGGCGGAATTGTTGTTGGGCACTGAAGCTTTCTTT.

V gene TRBV24-1 combines with J gene TRBJ2-3; 11 bases are a match to TRBD1. With 0 bases clipped from V and 4 bases from J, the junction kept 2 bases outside the gene matches. The CDR3 extends over 16 amino acids. Germline V gives CDR1 KGHDR, CDR2 SFDVKD. CDR3 region: CATSDLWDRGADTQYF. The CDR3 DNA is TGTGCCACCAGTGATTTGTGGGACAGGGGGGCAGATACGCAGTATTTT.

This chain connects TRBV19 to TRBJ2-7; D perhaps matches TRBD2 (7 bases). The germline gives CDR1 LNHDA, CDR2 SQIVND (reference sequence). V was trimmed by 5 bases and J by 0 bases, leaving 11 bases between them. The CDR3 length is 14 residues. The CDR3 bases are TGTGCCAGTAGTTTGGGGGGGCCCTCCTACGAGCAGTACTTC. Its translation: CASSLGGPSYEQYF.

The chain employs TRBV5-6 and TRBJ2-3, with 7 bases identical to TRBD1. After removal of 1 base from V and 0 bases from J, the junction contained 5 bases not matched to a gene. Germline CDR1 SGHDT, CDR2 YYEEEE. This CDR3 has 16 residues. In DNA form, the CDR3 reads TGTGCCAGCAGCTTGAGGACAGGAGCTAGCACAGATACGCAGTATTTT. Its translation is CASSLRTGASTDTQYF. Full variable domain (rest looked up from reference TRBV5-6 and TRBJ2-3): DAGVTQSPTHLIKTRGQQVTLRCSPKSGHDTVSWYQQALGQGPQFIFQYYEEEERQRGNFPDRFSGHQFPNYSSELNVNALLLGDSALYLCASSLRTGASTDTQYFGPGTRLTVL.